Below, 12 T cell receptor beta chains from the same sample are listed, as sequenced in a study of siplizumab effects on memory and regulatory T cells. Generated by immunoSEQ multiplex PCR, the TCRdb table keeps only in-frame clones and is missing some. The sample lists over 70,000 clones, just under 95% occurring once. Input material: CD8+ T cells sorted from blood. The receptors shown here come from a human donor in good health.

This clone was counted only a few times. The chain is built from TRBV5-8 and TRBJ1-2, with TRBD1 matching over 8 bases. Per germline, CDR1 SGHTS and CDR2 YDEGEE. This CDR3 comprises 13 residues. V was pared by 4 bases and J by 6 bases, with 5 bases of the junction left unmatched. CDR3 nucleotide sequence: TGTGCCAGCAGCATCGACAGGGGAGATGGCTACACCTTC. Translating gives CASSIDRGDGYTF.

The rearrangement joins TRBV19 to TRBJ2-1; D not certain. Trimming pared 5 bases from V and 0 bases from J, leaving 11 bases between. CDR3 length equals 15 residues. The germline V gene encodes CDR1 LNHDA and CDR2 SQIVND (reference sequence). The CDR3 DNA sequence: TGTGCCAGTAGTGCCTATTGGGGCTCCTACAATGAGCAGTTCTTC. Its protein is CASSAYWGSYNEQFF.

The chain is built from TRBV4-1 and TRBJ2-1; a weak D match, TRBD2 (5 bases). From germline, CDR1 is MGHRA and CDR2 YSYEKL. Trimming removed 1 base from V and 10 bases from J, with 11 bases in between. The CDR3 runs to 13 residues. This CDR3 is CASSQGGGREQFF. Written as DNA, the CDR3 is TGCGCCAGCAGCCAAGGAGGCGGGCGGGAGCAGTTCTTC.

The J gene is TRBJ2-2, the V gene TRBV4-1; D remains unclear. Germline V gives CDR1 MGHRA, CDR2 YSYEKL. This CDR3 is 13 amino acids long. The V gene lost 3 bases and the J gene lost 7 bases, with 9 bases spanning the gap. The CDR3 DNA reads TGCGCCAGCAGCCACTTTGGCAGCGGGGAGCTGTTTTTT. It specifies CASSHFGSGELFF.

V and J are TRBV19 and TRBJ2-7; D not resolved. The CDR3 extends over 13 amino acids. Germline V CDR1 and CDR2: LNHDA, SQIVND (reference sequence). With 3 bases removed from V and 3 bases from J, the gap between germline ends came to 9 bases. CDR3 in amino acids: CASSMGKLYEQYF. CDR3 in DNA: TGTGCCAGTAGTATGGGCAAACTCTACGAGCAGTACTTC.

This chain joins TRBV5-4 and TRBJ2-3; D is perhaps TRBD2 (6 bases). V dropped 4 bases and J dropped 0 bases, with 9 bases sitting between them. Germline CDR1 reads SGHNT; CDR2 reads YYREEE (reference sequence). The CDR3 is 14 residues long. The chain's CDR3 is CASSEGLSTDTQYF. As DNA, the CDR3 is TGTGCCAGCAGCGAGGGACTTAGCACAGATACGCAGTATTTT.

J is TRBJ2-5 and V is TRBV5-6; unclear D gene. From germline, CDR1 is SGHDT and CDR2 YYEEEE. The CDR3 is 14 amino acids. V dropped 4 bases and J dropped 5 bases, with 15 bases sitting between them. The CDR3 region is CASSAVQQYETQYF. The CDR3 nucleotides are TGTGCCAGCAGCGCTGTCCAACAATATGAGACCCAGTACTTC.

The CDR3 reads CASSPSSDQPQHF. CDR3 nucleotide sequence: TGTGCCAGCTCACCTAGCTCTGACCAGCCCCAGCATTTT. The V gene is TRBV18, the J gene TRBJ1-5; D gene uncertain. The ends were cut back, 3 bases at V and 7 bases at J, with 10 bases in the middle. The CDR3 runs 13 residues. The germline V gene has CDR1 KGHSH and CDR2 LQKENI.

This sequence joins TRBV19 and TRBJ1-2; D not certain. Per the germline V gene, CDR1 is LNHDA and CDR2 is SQIVND (reference sequence). The CDR3 is 14 amino acids. The V and J ends lost 0 bases and 3 bases respectively, with 8 bases between them. CDR3 amino acids: CASSIDGLDYGYTF. CDR3 DNA sequence: TGTGCCAGTAGTATAGATGGTTTAGACTATGGCTACACCTTC.

A note on this clone: Other DNA sequences of this sample code for an identical CDR3. The chain couples TRBV27 to TRBJ2-7, with no clear D. V was trimmed by 2 bases and J by 1 base, leaving 6 bases between them. The CDR3 runs to 13 residues. The germline V gene encodes CDR1 MNHEY and CDR2 SMNVEV (reference sequence). The CDR3 protein is CASSLTPSYEQYF. In nucleotides, the CDR3 is TGTGCCAGCAGTTTAACCCCGTCCTACGAGCAGTACTTC.

The CDR3 here is CATTAAPGPNYNEQFF. The DNA for the CDR3 is TGTGCCACCACTGCCGCCCCGGGACCGAACTACAATGAGCAGTTCTTC. J is TRBJ2-1 and V is TRBV21-1. TRBV21-1 is shown as a pseudogene. The CDR3 length is 16 residues.

The chain uses TRBV27 and TRBJ2-6, with D unclear. The V end lost 6 bases, the J end lost 0 bases, and 12 bases lay between the germline ends. The CDR3 covers 16 residues. Germline loops: CDR1 MNHEY, CDR2 SMNVEV (reference sequence). CDR3 sequence reads: CASRPAVTSGANVLTF. The CDR3 DNA follows: TGTGCCAGCAGACCTGCCGTTACCTCTGGGGCCAACGTCCTGACTTTC.